This is a list of T cell receptor beta chains from one sample in a study of shared clonotypes between healthy human individuals. Clones were sequenced by immunoSEQ multiplex PCR, and TCRdb holds only the in-frame ones, with some missing. The sample has roughly 1,800,000 clones, about 95% seen once. The sample was naive CD8+ T cells sorted from blood. Source of these receptors: a man younger than 30 in good health. Each CDR3 is given with its conserved first and last residue. D genes are given only for firm matches.

>TRBD1|TRBV28
CASRETGTGRTYEQYF
>NA|TRBV9
CASSGPGNTIYF
>NA|TRBV19
CASSIYYTYEQYF
>TRBD1|TRBV4-1
CASSPLGGPAETQYF
>TRBD2|TRBV4-3
CASSQEGVAGGAYEQYF
>NA|TRBV2
CASTQGGAHSYEQYF
>NA|TRBV5-6
CASSLGGFNTEAFF
>NA|TRBV27
CASSLQGFTYEQYF
>NA|TRBV27
CASSSLGQGNQPQHF
>NA|TRBV7-2
CASSLVSAGKNTGELFF
>NA|TRBV2
CASNEGLGYGYTF
>TRBD1|TRBV7-9
CASSLGQGPDYEQYF
>NA|TRBV9
CASSENSGEAYF
>TRBD2|TRBV6-1
CASKFWAGGQNEQFF
>NA|TRBV7-9
CASSLVGTWSDTQYF
>TRBD1|TRBV2
CASSEPDREEAFF
>NA|TRBV19
CASRVDSNQPQHF
>NA|TRBV7-6
CASSPATAGSGNTIYF
>NA|TRBV6-1
CASSERKALSSHEQYF
>TRBD2|TRBV2
CASSEIAGANEQFF
>NA|TRBV6-4
CASSDWAANEQFF
>NA|TRBV21-1
CASSNRTGATDTQYF
>NA|TRBV7-2
CASSLYSLGESEQYF
>NA|TRBV28
CASSPEGGPSYGYTF
>TRBD2|TRBV29-1
CSVAGLAGVFNEQFF
>NA|TRBV6-1
CASSDGPSYEQYF
>TRBD1|TRBV5-1
CASSLTVGTGYYGYTF
>NA|TRBV6-5
CASSGLYDTQYF
>NA|TRBV27
CASSLDTSSGNTIYF
>NA|TRBV4-3
CASSQSSGQPYEQYF
>TRBD1|TRBV19
CASSIAETGEQPQHF
>NA|TRBV6-1
CASSLTETYEQYF
>NA|TRBV29-1
CSVETDYHSYNEQFF
>NA|TRBV9
CASSRTTNEKLFF
>TRBD2|TRBV6-5
CASSYGAGGFSYEQYF
>TRBD1|TRBV27
CASSLASTGGNSPLHF
>NA|TRBV10-3
CAISDNDWETQYF
>NA|TRBV2
CASVWANNEQFF
>TRBD1|TRBV13
CASSPTTGGRNEQFF
>TRBD1|TRBV6-1
CASNRRETGDYGYTF
>NA|TRBV10-1
CASSEGAFPYEQYF